The entry below gives a single TCR beta chain sequence along with its context. The antigen is undetermined. The junction does not match germline at one end; this may be a read error. Germline V gene lookup returns CDR1 SEHNR and CDR2 FQNEAQ (reference sequence). This CDR3 contains 16 residues. Clones were read by immunoSEQ multiplex PCR, and TCRdb kept only the in-frame ones, dropping some. Among some 630,000 clones listed, about 96% were seen once. Naivety among CD8 cells was defined by CD45RO negativity and positive CCR7 selection, thereby excluding terminally differentiated effector memory CD45RA+ cells. Every donor, a Caucasian adult, lived in Nashville, Tennessee. This specimen belongs to a study of shared clonotypes between healthy human individuals. Broader study findings: Tissues were not sampled, only blood, and their repertoires likely differ.

This sequence was found in a woman between 25 and 40 years old in good health. This chain links TRBV7-9 with TRBJ2-1; TRBD2 agrees at 8 bases. The specimen sequenced was naive CD8+ T cells sorted from blood. The CDR3 is CASSLAAGTRSWEQFF. The CDR3 DNA sequence: TGTGCCAGCAGCCTAGCTGCCGGGACTAGGTCATGGGAGCAGTTCTTC.